This TCR beta chain comes out of a study of control samples from healthy donors and cancer patients. This CDR3 is 15 amino acids long. Trimming shortened V by 5 bases and J by 0 bases, and 13 bases separated the two germline ends. Germline lookup yields CDR1 SGHTA and CDR2 FQGNSA. Clones were read by immunoSEQ multiplex PCR, and TCRdb kept only the in-frame ones, dropping some. The sample lists about 170,000 clones, roughly 90% occurring once. The chain links TRBV7-2 to TRBJ1-1, with D tentatively TRBD1 (6 bases). The sample taken for sequencing was blood. This receptor was obtained from a man aged 30-40 years in good health. The DNA for the CDR3 is TGTGCCAGCAGCGGAGCCGGACAGCTGAACACTGAAGCTTTCTTT. Translated: CASSGAGQLNTEAFF.